A selection of T cell receptor beta chains follows, all from one sample in a study of blood T cells in healthy people across ages. A single record per CDR3 protein comes from TCRdb applying MiXCR to the 5' RACE reads. Of some 1.7 million distinct CDR3 sequences listed, 28% are singletons. Sequencing was carried out using blood. These receptors were taken from a woman aged 25 to 39 in good health. Each CDR3 is given with its conserved first and last residue. Each record gives: J gene, V gene, D gene, clone size, CDR3 DNA, CDR3 protein. D genes are given only for firm matches. Rows may omit the clone size; those that give it use once, few, many or a size class.

J: TRBJ2-4; V: TRBV11-2; D: TRBD1; size: few; DNA: TGTGCCAGCAGCCAGATTGACAGGGGCCTAGCCAAAAACATTCAGTACTTC; CDR3: CASSQIDRGLAKNIQYF
J: TRBJ2-6; V: TRBV27; D: NA; size: NA; DNA: TGTGCCAGCAGCTTGCTTCATTCTGGGGCCAACGTCCTGACTTTC; CDR3: CASSLLHSGANVLTF
J: TRBJ2-4; V: TRBV12-3/TRBV12-4; D: TRBD2; size: many; DNA: TGTGCCAGCAGACCTAGCGGCCTTTCAAACATTCAGTACTTC; CDR3: CASRPSGLSNIQYF
J: TRBJ1-6; V: TRBV12-3/TRBV12-4; D: NA; size: NA; DNA: TGTACCAGCAGTCGCCGGTTAGGGGATTCACCCCTCCACTTT; CDR3: CTSSRRLGDSPLHF
J: TRBJ1-4; V: TRBV7-2; D: NA; size: few; DNA: TGTGCCAGCAGCTTAGCGGTGGGGGCCCAAAGGGAAAAACTGTTTTTT; CDR3: CASSLAVGAQREKLFF
J: TRBJ2-7; V: TRBV3-1; D: NA; size: many; DNA: TGTGCCAGCAGTAGACGTAGAGACGAGCAGTACTTC; CDR3: CASSRRRDEQYF
J: TRBJ1-2; V: TRBV27; D: TRBD1; size: NA; DNA: TGTGCCAGCAGTCTAAGACAGGGTCGAGGTTCTAGCTATGGCTACACCTTC; CDR3: CASSLRQGRGSSYGYTF
J: TRBJ2-4; V: TRBV12-3/TRBV12-4; D: TRBD2; size: NA; DNA: TGTGCCAGCAGTTTTCAGCCTAGCGGGTGGAGAAGGGGTGCCAAAAACATTCAGTACTTC; CDR3: CASSFQPSGWRRGAKNIQYF
J: TRBJ2-6; V: TRBV7-8; D: NA; size: NA; DNA: TGTGCCAGCAGCTTAGTGTCTGCGGGCTCTGGGGCCAACGTCCTGACTTTC; CDR3: CASSLVSAGSGANVLTF
J: TRBJ2-5; V: TRBV5-5; D: NA; size: many; DNA: TGTGCCAGCAGCCACGTGACGGGAGAGACCCAGTACTTC; CDR3: CASSHVTGETQYF
J: TRBJ1-1; V: TRBV27; D: NA; size: NA; DNA: TGTGCCAGCAGTGCAGGGTGGAACACTGAAGCTTTCTTT; CDR3: CASSAGWNTEAFF
J: TRBJ1-6; V: TRBV3-1; D: TRBD1; size: NA; DNA: TGTGCCAACAGCCAAGAGGGGGCTCGAAATTCACCCCTCCACTTT; CDR3: CANSQEGARNSPLHF
J: TRBJ2-7; V: TRBV2; D: NA; size: NA; DNA: TGTGCCAGCAGTGAATTGGGGATGAACTACGAGCAGTACTTC; CDR3: CASSELGMNYEQYF
J: TRBJ1-2; V: TRBV6-5; D: TRBD1; size: NA; DNA: TGTGCCAGCACAGGGGGGGATAGGAAGAACTATGGCTACACCTTC; CDR3: CASTGGDRKNYGYTF
J: TRBJ1-6; V: TRBV6-1; D: NA; size: few; DNA: TGTGCCAGCACCACCCGGACAGATAATTCACCCCTCCACTTT; CDR3: CASTTRTDNSPLHF
J: TRBJ2-1; V: TRBV29-1; D: NA; size: many; DNA: TGCAGCGTTGTTATGTCGGAGGGGCAGTTCTTC; CDR3: CSVVMSEGQFF
J: TRBJ2-3; V: TRBV5-1; D: NA; size: few; DNA: TGCGCCAGCAGCCCCGGAATGGGGGATGGGTCAGATACGCAGTATTTT; CDR3: CASSPGMGDGSDTQYF
J: TRBJ1-1; V: TRBV27; D: NA; size: few; DNA: TGTGCCAGCAACTACAGGGCCGCTTTTACTGAAGCTTTCTTT; CDR3: CASNYRAAFTEAFF
J: TRBJ2-7; V: TRBV27; D: TRBD1; size: NA; DNA: TGTGCCAGCAGTAGGGACAGTAGCAATGAGCAGTACTTC; CDR3: CASSRDSSNEQYF
J: TRBJ2-3; V: TRBV7-9; D: NA; size: few; DNA: TGTGCCAGCAGCTTAGCGGCAGACACAGATACGCAGTATTTT; CDR3: CASSLAADTDTQYF
J: TRBJ2-1; V: TRBV12-3/TRBV12-4; D: TRBD2; size: NA; DNA: TGTGCCAGCAGTTCTCGACTAGCGGGTGATTACAATGAGCAGTTCTTC; CDR3: CASSSRLAGDYNEQFF
J: TRBJ2-3; V: TRBV20-1; D: TRBD1; size: few; DNA: TGCAGTGCTAGAGACCTACCGGGACAGGGGGGTCCCACCCATACGCAGTATTTT; CDR3: CSARDLPGQGGPTHTQYF
J: TRBJ1-6; V: TRBV5-5; D: NA; size: few; DNA: TGTGCCAGCAGCCGAGGGGACATGTATAATTCACCCCTCCACTTT; CDR3: CASSRGDMYNSPLHF
J: TRBJ1-2; V: TRBV5-1; D: NA; size: NA; DNA: TGCGCCAGCAGCTTGAATACTGCTGATGGCTACACCTTC; CDR3: CASSLNTADGYTF
J: TRBJ1-1; V: TRBV29-1; D: NA; size: many; DNA: TGCAGCACCATGAACACTGAAGCTTTCTTT; CDR3: CSTMNTEAFF
J: TRBJ2-7; V: TRBV7-8; D: NA; size: NA; DNA: TGTGCCAGCAGCTCGTCCAGGACAGTGCACGAGCAGTACTTC; CDR3: CASSSSRTVHEQYF
J: TRBJ2-7; V: TRBV12-3/TRBV12-4; D: NA; size: NA; DNA: TGTGCCAGCAGTTCCCCCCAAGGACAAACCTACGAGCAGTACTTC; CDR3: CASSSPQGQTYEQYF
J: TRBJ2-1; V: TRBV9; D: NA; size: few; DNA: TGTGCCAGCAGCGTAGCCCGGGGCCCTGGGAATGAGCAGTTCTTC; CDR3: CASSVARGPGNEQFF
J: TRBJ2-7; V: TRBV2; D: NA; size: many; DNA: TGTGCCAGCGAAAGGAACAGCCCCTACGAGCAGTACTTC; CDR3: CASERNSPYEQYF
J: TRBJ1-1; V: TRBV20-1; D: NA; size: NA; DNA: TGCAGTGCTATTTCCCGGTTGAACACTGAAGCTTTCTTT; CDR3: CSAISRLNTEAFF
J: TRBJ2-7; V: TRBV7-9; D: NA; size: few; DNA: TGTGCCAGCAGCCCGCACCAGCAGAGCTCCTACGAGCAGTACTTC; CDR3: CASSPHQQSSYEQYF
J: TRBJ2-1; V: TRBV20-1; D: NA; size: NA; DNA: TGCAGTGCTAGAGTTGCCGTAGATGGTGAGCAGTTCTTC; CDR3: CSARVAVDGEQFF
J: TRBJ2-1; V: TRBV12-3/TRBV12-4; D: NA; size: many; DNA: TGTGCCAGCAGTCGCGTACAGGGAGGGAAGGGTTACAATGAGCAGTTCTTC; CDR3: CASSRVQGGKGYNEQFF